This TCR beta chain was obtained from a study of T-cell reconstitution after alpha-beta-depleted transplantation in children. Unique molecular identifiers were built into the TCRbeta library. One entry per CDR3 protein results from TCRdb running MiXCR on the PCR reads. Among some 500,000 distinct CDR3 sequences listed, around 19% were seen once. Losses at the gene ends were 0 bases for V and 2 bases for J; bases not matched to a gene: 4. Germline V gives CDR1 SGDLS, CDR2 YYNGEE. This CDR3 region has 15 residues. The sequencing used PBMCs from the stem cell graft donor, collected from the stem cell graft. The TCR sequence derives from a human donor who donated a stem cell graft to a child with acute lymphoblastic leukemia. The V and J genes are TRBV9 and TRBJ2-5, with 7 bases identical to TRBD2. The CDR3 protein is CASSVGASGQETQYF. The CDR3 nucleotides are TGTGCCAGCAGCGTAGGGGCTAGCGGACAAGAGACCCAGTACTTC.